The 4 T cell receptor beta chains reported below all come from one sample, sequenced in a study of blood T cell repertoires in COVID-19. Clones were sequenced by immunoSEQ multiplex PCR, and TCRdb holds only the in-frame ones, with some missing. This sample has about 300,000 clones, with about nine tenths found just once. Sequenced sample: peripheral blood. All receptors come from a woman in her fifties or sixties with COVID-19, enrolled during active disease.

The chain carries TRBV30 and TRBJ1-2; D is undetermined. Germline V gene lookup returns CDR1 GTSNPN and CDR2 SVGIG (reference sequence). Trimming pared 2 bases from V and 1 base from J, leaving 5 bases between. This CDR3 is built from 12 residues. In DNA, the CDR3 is TGTGCCTGGAGTCGGTTTAACTATGGCTACACCTTC. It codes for CAWSRFNYGYTF.

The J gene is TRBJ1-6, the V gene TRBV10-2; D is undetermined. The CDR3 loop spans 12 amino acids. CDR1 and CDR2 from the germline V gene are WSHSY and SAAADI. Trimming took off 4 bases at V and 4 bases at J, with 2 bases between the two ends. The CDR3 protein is CASSAYNSPLHF. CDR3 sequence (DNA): TGCGCCAGCAGTGCATATAATTCACCCCTCCACTTT.

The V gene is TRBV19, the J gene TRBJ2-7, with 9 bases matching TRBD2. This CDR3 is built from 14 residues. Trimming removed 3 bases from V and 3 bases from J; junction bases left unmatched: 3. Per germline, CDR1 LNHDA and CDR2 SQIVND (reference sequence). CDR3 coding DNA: TGTGCCAGTAGTATGACTAGCGGAATCTACGAGCAGTACTTC. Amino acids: CASSMTSGIYEQYF.

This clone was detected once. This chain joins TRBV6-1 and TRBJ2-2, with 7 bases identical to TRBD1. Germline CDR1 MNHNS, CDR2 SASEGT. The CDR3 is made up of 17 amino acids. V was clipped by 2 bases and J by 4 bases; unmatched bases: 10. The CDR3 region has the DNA TGTGCCAGCAGTGAACCGGGACAGCTTGGGTTCACCGGGGAGCTGTTTTTT. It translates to CASSEPGQLGFTGELFF.